This T cell receptor (beta chain) was found in a study of identical twins. Study outcomes and limitations: Models underpredicted monozygotic twin sharing of out-of-frame TCR alpha. Beta clonotypes that were abundant in cord blood contained fewer insertions, a pattern absent from memory repertoires.

Trimming shortened V by 10 bases and J by 8 bases, and 14 bases separated the two germline ends. The CDR3 contains 11 residues. The germline gives CDR1 ENHRY, CDR2 SYGVKD. TCRdb reprocessed the 5' RACE reads via MiXCR and lists one record per CDR3 protein. The table records hundreds of thousands of distinct CDR3 sequences, more than 6.5% of them present only once. In its sample, this clonotype was seen once. Its antigen is still unknown. These data were likewise used in another study, on yellow fever vaccine responses in identical twins.

This TCR was sampled from a woman aged 18 to 35 in good health. The source material was PBMCs. V gene TRBV10-3 combines with J gene TRBJ1-1; D remains ambiguous. CDR3 sequence: CATVLGNEAFF. The CDR3, as DNA: TGTGCCACGGTCCTTGGAAACGAAGCTTTCTTT.